The 4 T cell receptor beta chains in this list originate from one sample, sequenced in a study of early T cells in non-severe SARS-CoV-2 infection. TCRdb passed the 5' RACE reads through MiXCR, listing each CDR3 protein once. The table includes around 23,000 distinct CDR3 sequences, around 5% detected once. The specimen was whole blood. The receptors derive from an adult who was a healthcare worker with PCR-confirmed SARS-CoV-2 infection or an uninfected control (not recorded which).

The chain couples TRBV18 to TRBJ1-5; TRBD1 agrees at 7 bases. J was trimmed by 4 bases and V by 5 bases; bases with no gene match: 5. The CDR3 is 14 amino acids. The germline V gene encodes CDR1 KGHSH and CDR2 LQKENI. The CDR3 nucleotides read TGTGCCAGCTCAGGGGACAGCGAAAATCAGCCCCAGCATTTT. Its protein product is CASSGDSENQPQHF.

This clonotype was picked up a small number of times. This chain connects TRBV11-2 to TRBJ2-7, with TRBD1 matching 8 bases. The J segment lost 3 bases and the V segment lost 2 bases, leaving 9 bases of the junction unmatched. The CDR3 spans 16 residues. CDR1 SGHAT and CDR2 FQNNGV come from the germline V gene. CDR3 in amino acids: CASSLTDRGQSYEQYF. CDR3 coding DNA: TGTGCCAGCAGCTTAACCGACAGGGGACAAAGCTACGAGCAGTACTTC.

This clonotype was seen repeatedly, ten times or more. The chain couples TRBV7-2 to TRBJ2-5; TRBD2 agrees at 12 bases. CDR1 and CDR2 (germline): SGHTA, FQGNSA. Trimming at V came to 4 bases and at J to 7 bases, leaving 7 bases not matched to a gene. This CDR3 spans 15 amino acids. The DNA of the CDR3 is TGTGCCAGCAGCTCGACTAGCGGGAGTCACGGGACCCAGTACTTC. Encoded protein: CASSSTSGSHGTQYF.

The V gene is TRBV6-4, the J gene TRBJ1-1; TRBD1 aligns across 8 bases. CDR3 size: 14 residues. CDR1 is MRHNA and CDR2 is SNTAGT in the germline V gene. The junction had 4 bases not matched to a gene; V was cut back by 3 bases and J by 4 bases. The CDR3 DNA follows: TGTGCCAGCAGTGATACCGACAGGGGCACTGAAGCTTTCTTT. It translates to CASSDTDRGTEAFF.